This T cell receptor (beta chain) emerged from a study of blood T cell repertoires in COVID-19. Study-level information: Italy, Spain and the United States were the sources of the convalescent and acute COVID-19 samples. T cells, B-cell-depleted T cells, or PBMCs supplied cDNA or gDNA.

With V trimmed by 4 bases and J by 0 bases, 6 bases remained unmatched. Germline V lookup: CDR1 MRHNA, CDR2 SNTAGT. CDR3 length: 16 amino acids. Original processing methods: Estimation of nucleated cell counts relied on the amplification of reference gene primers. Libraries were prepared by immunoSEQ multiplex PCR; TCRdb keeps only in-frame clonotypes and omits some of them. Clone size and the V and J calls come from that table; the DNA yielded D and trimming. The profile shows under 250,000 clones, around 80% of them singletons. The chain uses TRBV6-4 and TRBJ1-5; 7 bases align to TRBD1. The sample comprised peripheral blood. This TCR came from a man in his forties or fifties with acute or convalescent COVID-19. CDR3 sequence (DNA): TGTGCCAGCAGTGGATCGGGACAGAATAGCAATCAGCCCCAGCATTTT. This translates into CASSGSGQNSNQPQHF.